Included here is one T cell receptor beta chain sequence, with context. This clone's antigen is unknown. Base qualities are missing; no much larger clone stands one base away. This record belongs to a study of CD8+ T cells in alopecia areata (dated by TCRdb to 2017 to 2018). Regarding the research as a whole: Treated patients were enrolled in an open-label pilot trial of oral tofacitinib, 5 to 10 mg twice daily, for moderate-to-severe alopecia areata. Tofacitinib was administered for 6 to 18 months, and 6 months of follow-up off drug were then conducted to assess delayed response and recurrence. Disease severity in treated patients was measured with the SALT score, which quantifies the percentage of affected scalp surface area. High-throughput TCRbeta sequencing was used to examine T cell clonal expansion in alopecia areata in both the C3H/HeJ mouse model and human patients. In humans, TCRbeta sequencing was performed on scalp tissue and on sorted CD4+ and CD8+ peripheral blood T cells from healthy controls and from patients with patchy or totalis/universalis alopecia areata. Tofacitinib-treated patients had biopsies at baseline and at 4 and 24 weeks of treatment, with a later scalp biopsy in several patients. Scalp clonality was compared among normal scalp (n=4), patchy alopecia areata scalp (n=8), and alopecia totalis/universalis scalp (n=8). RNA was obtained with the PAXgene miRNA kit for fixed scalp, the miRNeasy kit for PBMCs, and the RNeasy kit for mouse skin. Amplification of TCRbeta CDR3 regions was done by immunoSEQ multiplex PCR using 35 Vbeta forward primers and 13 Jbeta reverse primers. Results the study describes overall, beyond this receptor: During tofacitinib treatment, many expanded lesional clones remained in scalp and blood, and this persistence may partly explain relapse after treatment is stopped. Tofacitinib significantly lowered scalp clonality and the number of expanded CD8+ clones among the top 100 scalp clones. Because the treated cohort was small and had just a single nonresponder, larger studies are needed to establish links between baseline CD8+ expansion and response. Lesional scalp, especially in alopecia totalis/universalis, showed higher clonality and more expanded CD8+ clones than normal scalp, suggesting antigenic drive. Resident alphabeta T cells in normal human skin are also sequenced, complicating scalp TCR repertoire analysis, unlike mouse skin dominated by gammadelta T cells. Shared TCR sequences between patients were less evident than in mice, which may be partly attributable to HLA diversity in the patient population.

The CDR3 holds 12 amino acids from the cysteine to the phenylalanine. The entry retains the CDR3 DNA only, 36 bases that are in frame from base 1. Cut back by 3 bases and 1 base, the V and J ends lie 2 bases apart. The germline V gene supplies CDR1 SGHVS and CDR2 FNYEAQ. The protocol used for the library was the immunoSEQ multiplex PCR assay. To provide template for TCR sequencing, every sample had RNA extracted and reverse transcribed into cDNA. First-strand cDNA was synthesized with SuperScript III using a 2:1 mix of oligo-dT and random hexamers. A synthetic immune receptor repertoire was used to gauge amplification bias, and whatever bias remained was removed computationally. The paper's data handling went like this. After raw reads were preprocessed to remove errors, the CDR3 was defined following IMGT conventions as running from the conserved cysteine to phenylalanine. Clonality was computed by normalizing Shannon entropy by log2 of the number of productive unique TCRs and subtracting the result from 1. Whether scalp clones were CD4 or CD8 was inferred by matching scalp TCRbeta sequences against CD4 and CD8 repertoires sorted from blood. TCRdb mirrors the immuneACCESS table, restricted to in-frame sequences. Some clones are absent from its copies; in checked studies, under half trace to an unresolved V gene, and the reason for the others is unknown. V and J calls and clone size follow that table, whereas D and trimming were derived from the DNA. Here the sample has about 140,000 clones; roughly four fifths occur a single time. Jointly, the top ten make up more than 20% of the sample.

The sample's time point, from its label and the paper: four to five weeks on oral tofacitinib. This sample's treatment or condition label indicates: oral pan-JAK inhibitor, 5-10 mg twice daily. Lesional scalp punch biopsies and peripheral blood were obtained from alopecia areata patients. After PBMCs were isolated by density centrifugation and stained for CD3, CD4 and CD8, a FACSAria was used to sort CD4+ and CD8+ T cells. This chain joins TRBV7-6 to TRBJ2-3; the D gene remains uncertain. This sample comprised CD8+ T cells sorted from blood, obtained at week 4, from a patient treated with tofacitinib. The sequence derives from a human donor with alopecia areata. The bases are TGTGCCAGCAGCTTCGGCACAGATACGCAGTATTTT. Its protein product is CASSFGTDTQYF.